Listed below are T cell receptor beta chains from one sample, sequenced in a study of identical twins. TCRdb reprocessed the 5' RACE reads with MiXCR, giving one entry per CDR3 protein. The sample consists of about 530,000 distinct CDR3 sequences, 20% to 25% of them appearing once. These data are also associated with another study on yellow fever vaccine responses in identical twins.

The sequenced sample consisted of CD4+ T cells sorted from blood. These TCRs come from a young woman in good health. CDR3s leave out the opening cysteine and the closing phenylalanine or tryptophan. Only some rows state a clone size, as once, few, many or a class for expanded clones.

j_gene: TRBJ2-3
abundance: few
v_gene: TRBV24-1
CDR3aa: ATSDWGGGRADTQY

j_gene: TRBJ2-7
abundance: NA
v_gene: TRBV5-1
CDR3aa: ASSFGQGSYEQY

j_gene: TRBJ1-5
abundance: few
v_gene: TRBV7-2
CDR3aa: ASSLGGLDQPQH

j_gene: TRBJ2-7
abundance: few
v_gene: TRBV24-1
CDR3aa: ATSDSRAKGGEQY

j_gene: TRBJ1-5
abundance: few
v_gene: TRBV11-2
CDR3aa: ASSLETDPNQPQH

j_gene: TRBJ2-3
abundance: few
v_gene: TRBV7-6
CDR3aa: ASSLRLASSTDTQY

j_gene: TRBJ2-2
abundance: NA
v_gene: TRBV5-1
CDR3aa: ASSEKGANTGELF

j_gene: TRBJ2-5
abundance: NA
v_gene: TRBV10-3
CDR3aa: ATTSGSGGAFGTQY

j_gene: TRBJ2-5
abundance: NA
v_gene: TRBV5-5
CDR3aa: ASSPPLTGYRETQY

j_gene: TRBJ2-7
abundance: few
v_gene: TRBV12-3/TRBV12-4
CDR3aa: ASSSRTSGTAQY

j_gene: TRBJ1-1
abundance: NA
v_gene: TRBV12-3/TRBV12-4
CDR3aa: ASGYKGITEAF

j_gene: TRBJ1-1
abundance: few
v_gene: TRBV10-3
CDR3aa: AISVSGTEAF

j_gene: TRBJ1-4
abundance: few
v_gene: TRBV5-6
CDR3aa: ASSLSRGLNEKLF

j_gene: TRBJ2-5
abundance: NA
v_gene: TRBV20-1
CDR3aa: SARGGSGLQETQY

j_gene: TRBJ2-1
abundance: NA
v_gene: TRBV20-1
CDR3aa: STANIFEQF

j_gene: TRBJ2-3
abundance: few
v_gene: TRBV25-1
CDR3aa: ASSESRIRTDTQY

j_gene: TRBJ1-1
abundance: NA
v_gene: TRBV29-1
CDR3aa: SVGWGRGDTEAF

j_gene: TRBJ2-3
abundance: few
v_gene: TRBV12-3/TRBV12-4
CDR3aa: ASTQRTSWFTDTQY

j_gene: TRBJ2-1
abundance: NA
v_gene: TRBV6-5
CDR3aa: ASTFGSSYNEQF

j_gene: TRBJ2-1
abundance: few
v_gene: TRBV15
CDR3aa: ATSRALLRTSQDNNEQF

j_gene: TRBJ1-2
abundance: few
v_gene: TRBV29-1
CDR3aa: SVRQGSYGYT

j_gene: TRBJ2-3
abundance: NA
v_gene: TRBV20-1
CDR3aa: CASPGLAASTDTQY

j_gene: TRBJ2-1
abundance: NA
v_gene: TRBV24-1
CDR3aa: ATSDLPSGLAGIYNEQF

j_gene: TRBJ2-2
abundance: few
v_gene: TRBV2
CDR3aa: ASSATGTSGRAAGELF

j_gene: TRBJ1-2
abundance: few
v_gene: TRBV5-1
CDR3aa: ASSLISGQGDLLR

j_gene: TRBJ2-3
abundance: NA
v_gene: TRBV11-2
CDR3aa: ASSFQGGGLSSTDTQY

j_gene: TRBJ2-2
abundance: NA
v_gene: TRBV15
CDR3aa: ATSRDVQVRTGELF

j_gene: TRBJ2-3
abundance: NA
v_gene: TRBV14
CDR3aa: ASSQDPQRGDTQY

j_gene: TRBJ2-2
abundance: once
v_gene: TRBV7-7
CDR3aa: ASSLAPGGGELF

j_gene: TRBJ1-3
abundance: NA
v_gene: TRBV12-3/TRBV12-4
CDR3aa: ASNPAGRNYGNTIY

j_gene: TRBJ2-1
abundance: NA
v_gene: TRBV12-3/TRBV12-4
CDR3aa: ASSATSGFGNEQF

j_gene: TRBJ2-7
abundance: few
v_gene: TRBV6-2/TRBV6-3
CDR3aa: ASTRTSGTYEQY

j_gene: TRBJ1-4
abundance: NA
v_gene: TRBV25-1
CDR3aa: ASSERGRENEKLF

j_gene: TRBJ2-1
abundance: NA
v_gene: TRBV12-3/TRBV12-4
CDR3aa: ASSLLLAGGIYNEQF

j_gene: TRBJ1-2
abundance: NA
v_gene: TRBV6-1
CDR3aa: ASSPRGPYGYT

j_gene: TRBJ1-6
abundance: few
v_gene: TRBV6-5
CDR3aa: ASSYGQASLPLH

j_gene: TRBJ1-2
abundance: NA
v_gene: TRBV27
CDR3aa: ASSPDSGITLYGYT

j_gene: TRBJ1-6
abundance: few
v_gene: TRBV2
CDR3aa: ASRGQYNSPLH

j_gene: TRBJ2-1
abundance: NA
v_gene: TRBV20-1
CDR3aa: SAPSRGVSYNEQF

j_gene: TRBJ2-1
abundance: few
v_gene: TRBV5-1
CDR3aa: ASSLEAHSSYNEQF

j_gene: TRBJ2-7
abundance: few
v_gene: TRBV20-1
CDR3aa: SARDPGLAAYEQY

j_gene: TRBJ2-3
abundance: few
v_gene: TRBV11-1
CDR3aa: ASSLVPTPGLQKDTQY

j_gene: TRBJ2-3
abundance: NA
v_gene: TRBV29-1
CDR3aa: IVSTDTQY

j_gene: TRBJ1-2
abundance: NA
v_gene: TRBV5-5
CDR3aa: ASSSGTALYGYT

j_gene: TRBJ1-2
abundance: few
v_gene: TRBV7-8
CDR3aa: ASSPYRGRSNYGYT

j_gene: TRBJ2-1
abundance: NA
v_gene: TRBV24-1
CDR3aa: ATSDSLLAGGGNEQF

j_gene: TRBJ1-2
abundance: NA
v_gene: TRBV20-1
CDR3aa: SARGVGSGTESNYGYT

j_gene: TRBJ2-1
abundance: NA
v_gene: TRBV18
CDR3aa: ASSPQTSGRLYNEQF

j_gene: TRBJ2-7
abundance: NA
v_gene: TRBV27
CDR3aa: ASSLYGVGYYEQY

j_gene: TRBJ2-5
abundance: few
v_gene: TRBV10-3
CDR3aa: AISAGQRQETQY

j_gene: TRBJ2-7
abundance: NA
v_gene: TRBV18
CDR3aa: ASSPDGREQY